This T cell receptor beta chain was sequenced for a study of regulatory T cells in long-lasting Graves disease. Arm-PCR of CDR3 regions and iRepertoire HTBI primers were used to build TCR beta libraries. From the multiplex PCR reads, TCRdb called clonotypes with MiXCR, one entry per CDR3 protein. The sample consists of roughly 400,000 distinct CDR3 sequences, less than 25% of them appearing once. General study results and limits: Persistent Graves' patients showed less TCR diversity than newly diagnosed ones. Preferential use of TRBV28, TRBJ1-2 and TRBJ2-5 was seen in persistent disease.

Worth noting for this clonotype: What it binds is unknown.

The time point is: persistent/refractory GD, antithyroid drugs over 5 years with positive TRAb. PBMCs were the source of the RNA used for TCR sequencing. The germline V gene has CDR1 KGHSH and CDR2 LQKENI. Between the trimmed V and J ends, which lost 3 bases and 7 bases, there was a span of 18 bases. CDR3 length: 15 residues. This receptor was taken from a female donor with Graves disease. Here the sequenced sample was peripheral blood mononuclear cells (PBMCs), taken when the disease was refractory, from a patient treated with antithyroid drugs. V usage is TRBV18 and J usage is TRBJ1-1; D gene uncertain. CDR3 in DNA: TGTGCCAGCTCACCTCTTCGGGAGTGGGTAGATGAAGCTTTCTTT. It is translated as CASSPLREWVDEAFF. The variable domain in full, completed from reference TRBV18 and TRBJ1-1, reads NAGVMQNPRHLVRRRGQEARLRCSPMKGHSHVYWYRQLPEEGLKFMVYLQKENIIDESGMPKERFSAEFPKEGPSILRIQQVVRGDSAAYFCASSPLREWVDEAFFGQGTRLTVV.